This TCR beta chain was found in a study of T cells in Graves' hyperthyroidism and ophthalmopathy. There are many counts of this clonotype. Its matching antigen is unknown. V lost 4 bases to trimming and J lost 5 bases; unmatched junction nucleotides: 11. There are 15 residues in the CDR3. Looked up from germline, CDR1 is SGDLS and CDR2 is YYNGEE. Overall study results and limits: Also found in blood were most expanded thyroid clonotypes above 0.001.

Across 18 months, stable Graves' hyperthyroidism was marked by no progression to ophthalmopathy. Patients were excluded for uncontrolled infection, other autoimmune disease, pregnancy or lactation. Based on clinical symptoms, serum thyroxine and TRAb, thyroid ultrasound and orbital computed tomography, diagnoses were reached. RNA transcripts provided the source from which TCR beta CDR3 regions were amplified. When the TCR CDR3 underwent first-round RT-PCR, the HTBI primer set was used. TCRdb used MiXCR to reprocess the multiplex PCR reads, holding one entry per CDR3 protein. The profile shows approximately 500,000 distinct CDR3 sequences, 46% of them singletons.

V is TRBV9 and J is TRBJ2-5; TRBD2 matches 7 bases. The source material was peripheral blood or thyroid tissue (not recorded which). The clonotype comes from a young woman with Graves' hyperthyroidism. In DNA form, the CDR3 reads TGTGCCAGCAGCCTAGGAAGCAGCGGGATGGAGACCCAGTACTTC. As protein: CASSLGSSGMETQYF.